This entry lists 28 T cell receptor beta chains sequenced from one sample in a study of shared clonotypes between healthy human individuals. The naive CD8 fraction comprised CD45RO-negative cells positively selected for CCR7 and excluded terminally differentiated effector memory CD45RA+ cells. Only in-frame clones appear in the TCRdb table, and some are missing; sequencing was by immunoSEQ multiplex PCR. The profile shows about 1,900,000 clones, approximately 94% of them singletons. Sequences were obtained from naive CD8+ T cells sorted from blood. The source of these receptors is a man aged 18 to 30 in good health.

This clone occurred once. This chain joins TRBV13 and TRBJ2-1; 8 bases map to TRBD2. The CDR3 sequence is 14 residues long. The germline gives CDR1 PRHDT, CDR2 FYEKMQ (reference sequence). With 4 bases clipped from V and 5 bases from J, the junction kept 4 bases outside the gene matches. CDR3 in amino acids: CASSWGTSDNEQFF. CDR3 coding DNA: TGTGCCAGCAGCTGGGGGACTAGTGACAATGAGCAGTTCTTC.

This chain links TRBV7-9 with TRBJ2-3; TRBD2 matches 7 bases. Germline values: CDR1 SEHNR, CDR2 FQNEAQ (reference sequence). V gave up 5 bases and J gave up 4 bases; unmatched junction bases: 18. The CDR3 sequence is 18 residues long. CDR3 residues: CASSPPGGSERGPDTQYF. The CDR3, as DNA: TGTGCCAGCAGCCCGCCGGGCGGGAGCGAAAGGGGACCAGATACGCAGTATTTT.

The chain is built from TRBV30 and TRBJ2-1, with D uncertain. CDR3 length: 16 residues. V was clipped by 2 bases and J by 3 bases, with 17 bases between them. The germline CDR1 and CDR2 sequences are GTSNPN and SVGIG (reference sequence). The CDR3 spells CAWSLAALPSYNEQFF. The CDR3 DNA is TGTGCCTGGAGTCTGGCTGCCCTCCCTAGCTACAATGAGCAGTTCTTC.

The rearrangement uses TRBV28 and TRBJ2-7, with D unresolved. From germline, CDR1 is MDHEN and CDR2 SYDVKM. The CDR3 contains 14 residues. Trimming removed 5 bases at V and 2 bases at J, with 13 bases between. CDR3 loop: CASSIIGSTYEQYF. In nucleotides, the CDR3 is TGTGCCAGCAGTATTATTGGCAGTACCTACGAGCAGTACTTC.

The J gene is TRBJ2-2, the V gene TRBV29-1; TRBD2 is a possible D gene (5 bases). V lost 6 bases and J lost 1, with 9 bases in between. Germline V gene sequence: CDR1 SQVTM, CDR2 ANQGSEA. The CDR3 length is 13 residues. CDR3 residues: CSVAGLNTGELFF. The CDR3, as DNA: TGCAGCGTGGCCGGACTGAACACCGGGGAGCTGTTTTTT.

This clone was observed once. V usage is TRBV7-2 and J usage is TRBJ2-3; 10 nucleotides match TRBD1. After removal of 5 bases from V and 6 bases from J, the junction contained 8 bases not matched to a gene. Germline CDR1 and CDR2: SGHTA and FQGNSA. The CDR3 spans 15 residues. The CDR3 nucleotides are TGTGCCAGCAGCCCTTGGACAGGGGGGGAGGATACGCAGTATTTT. This translates into CASSPWTGGEDTQYF.

The V and J genes are TRBV5-1 and TRBJ1-5; D remains ambiguous. The V end was cut by 0 bases, the J end by 0 bases, with 7 bases between. Germline CDR1 reads SGHRS; CDR2 reads YFSETQ. This CDR3 has 15 residues. The CDR3 DNA sequence: TGCGCCAGCAGCTTGGGCCAATATAGCAATCAGCCCCAGCATTTT. It encodes CASSLGQYSNQPQHF.

The chain uses TRBV18 and TRBJ1-4; D is uncertain. Trimming left V 3 bases short and J 8 bases short, with 13 bases between. CDR1 and CDR2 from the germline V gene are KGHSH and LQKENI. The CDR3 length is 14 residues. The CDR3 region is CASSPWAIGEKLFF. In DNA, the CDR3 is TGTGCCAGCTCACCTTGGGCAATTGGGGAAAAACTGTTTTTT.

The chain recombines TRBV29-1 with TRBJ1-1, with 7 bases that match TRBD1. The CDR3 covers 13 residues. Germline CDR1 and CDR2: SQVTM and ANQGSEA. The trim removed 4 bases at V and 1 base at J, leaving 3 bases unmatched. The CDR3 DNA sequence: TGCAGCGTTGGAGGGGACAGGAACACTGAAGCTTTCTTT. Encoded protein: CSVGGDRNTEAFF.

This clone has more than one count but fewer than ten. The gene calls are TRBV4-1 and TRBJ2-7, with 9 bases that match TRBD2. With V trimmed by 3 bases and J by 1 base, 10 bases remained unmatched. The germline gives CDR1 MGHRA, CDR2 YSYEKL. This CDR3 contains 17 residues. CDR3 DNA: TGCGCCAGCAGCCAGGGTCCCCTAGCGGGGCGATCCTACGAGCAGTACTTC. Translating it yields CASSQGPLAGRSYEQYF.

This CDR3 reads CASRTDSYEQYF. Written as DNA, the CDR3 is TGTGCCAGCAGGACAGACTCCTACGAGCAGTACTTC. The chain joins TRBV28 to TRBJ2-7, with D perhaps matching TRBD1 (5 bases). Trimming took off 6 bases at V and 0 bases at J, with 6 bases between the two ends. There are 12 residues in the CDR3. Germline V CDR1 and CDR2: MDHEN, SYDVKM.

V usage is TRBV6-5 and J usage is TRBJ1-1, with D possibly being TRBD1 (5 bases). Germline loops: CDR1 MNHEY, CDR2 SVGAGI. This CDR3 has 13 amino acids. Between the trimmed V and J ends, which lost 6 bases and 4 bases, there was a span of 12 bases. The CDR3 sequence: CASRGAGTTEAFF. CDR3 DNA: TGTGCCAGCAGGGGCGCAGGGACCACTGAAGCTTTCTTT.

V is TRBV9 and J is TRBJ1-3; no reliable D call. Trimming removed 0 bases from V and 2 bases from J, with 6 bases in between. The CDR3 is 14 amino acids. In germline, CDR1 is SGDLS, CDR2 YYNGEE. CDR3 protein: CASSVGNAGNTIYF. In DNA, the CDR3 is TGTGCCAGCAGCGTAGGTAACGCTGGAAACACCATATATTTT.

The rearrangement joins TRBV11-2 to TRBJ2-1, with D perhaps matching TRBD2 (5 bases). The length of the CDR3 is 12 residues. The germline gives CDR1 SGHAT, CDR2 FQNNGV. V dropped 6 bases and J dropped 7 bases, with 10 bases sitting between them. CDR3 sequence reads: CASSKPGNEQFF. In nucleotides, the CDR3 is TGTGCCAGCAGTAAACCGGGAAATGAGCAGTTCTTC.

This chain joins TRBV19 and TRBJ1-1; D is unresolved. CDR1 is LNHDA and CDR2 is SQIVND in the germline V gene (reference sequence). The CDR3 length is 11 residues. V was shortened by 1 base and J by 11 bases, with 8 bases between the two germline ends. The CDR3 DNA is TGTGCCAGTAGTATAGCCCTGGAGGCTTTCTTT. It translates to CASSIALEAFF.

The chain carries TRBV27 and TRBJ2-7, with D perhaps matching TRBD2 (5 bases). V was shortened by 6 bases and J by 3 bases, with 18 bases between the two germline ends. CDR1 is MNHEY, CDR2 SMNVEV, per germline (reference sequence). The CDR3 consists of 15 residues. CDR3 protein: CASSPPEADGYEQYF. Here the CDR3 DNA reads TGTGCCAGCAGCCCCCCGGAGGCCGATGGCTACGAGCAGTACTTC.

This sequence joins TRBV29-1 and TRBJ2-1; 8 bases are shared with TRBD2. The CDR3 loop spans 16 amino acids. Germline V CDR1 and CDR2: SQVTM, ANQGSEA. With 5 bases clipped from V and 7 bases from J, the junction kept 16 bases outside the gene matches. The CDR3: CSVPRPAGGLVNEQFF. The DNA of the CDR3 is TGCAGCGTTCCCCGTCCGGCGGGGGGCTTGGTGAATGAGCAGTTCTTC.

The V and J genes are TRBV6-5 and TRBJ2-1; weak D call: TRBD1 (6 bases). The CDR3 consists of 16 residues. Germline CDR1 and CDR2: MNHEY and SVGAGI. Trimming cost V 4 bases and J 0 bases, with 13 bases left between them. As DNA, the CDR3 is TGTGCCAGCAGTTCATGGACAGCCAGCTCCTACAATGAGCAGTTCTTC. Amino acids: CASSSWTASSYNEQFF.

The V gene is TRBV4-1, the J gene TRBJ2-7, with a tentative D call TRBD1 (5 bases). Germline assignment: CDR1 MGHRA and CDR2 YSYEKL. The ends were cut back, 1 base at V and 6 bases at J, with 10 bases in the middle. The CDR3 contains 13 residues. CDR3 sequence: CASSQVPGAEQYF. The CDR3 DNA sequence: TGCGCCAGCAGCCAAGTCCCTGGGGCCGAGCAGTACTTC.

This clone was observed once. The V gene is TRBV10-2, the J gene TRBJ1-5; D unclear. Per the germline V gene, CDR1 is WSHSY and CDR2 is SAAADI. The V end was cut by 5 bases, the J end by 0 bases, with 11 bases between. This CDR3 comprises 15 residues. The CDR3 reads CASSRGGSSNQPQHF. The CDR3 region has the DNA TGCGCCAGCAGTAGAGGCGGGAGTAGCAATCAGCCCCAGCATTTT.

This clone has only one observation. The V call is TRBV27, the J call TRBJ2-1, with a possible D match to TRBD2 (6 bases). The V gene lost 2 bases and the J gene lost 5 bases, with 16 bases spanning the gap. The germline V gene encodes CDR1 MNHEY and CDR2 SMNVEV (reference sequence). The CDR3 sequence is 16 residues long. Here the CDR3 DNA reads TGTGCCAGCAGTTTAATCCGGCTAGCGTACGACAATGAGCAGTTCTTC. This translates into CASSLIRLAYDNEQFF.

The rearrangement joins TRBV7-9 to TRBJ1-1; D is perhaps TRBD1 (6 bases). The V and J ends lost 3 bases and 2 bases respectively, with 13 bases between them. Germline V gives CDR1 SEHNR, CDR2 FQNEAQ (reference sequence). The length of the CDR3 is 15 residues. In nucleotides, the CDR3 is TGTGCCAGCAGCTTCCTACAGGGCATAAACACTGAAGCTTTCTTT. This encodes CASSFLQGINTEAFF.

V gene TRBV6-1 combines with J gene TRBJ1-1; D gene uncertain. V was trimmed by 4 bases and J by 5 bases, leaving 8 bases between them. Germline V gene lookup returns CDR1 MNHNS and CDR2 SASEGT. CDR3 length: 12 residues. Here the CDR3 reads CASSAPTTEAFF. In DNA form, the CDR3 reads TGTGCCAGCAGTGCCCCCACGACTGAAGCTTTCTTT.

To note about this clone: The sample contains more than one DNA sequence encoding this CDR3. This sequence joins TRBV27 and TRBJ2-5; 7 nucleotides line up with TRBD1. V gave up 5 bases and J gave up 3 bases; unmatched junction bases: 3. This CDR3 region has 13 residues. Germline V CDR1 and CDR2: MNHEY, SMNVEV (reference sequence). The CDR3 loop reads CASSSTGEETQYF. As DNA, the CDR3 is TGTGCCAGCAGTAGTACAGGGGAAGAGACCCAGTACTTC.

This chain connects TRBV5-4 to TRBJ2-6; D unresolved. V was clipped by 7 bases and J by 5 bases, with 22 bases between them. The CDR3 extends over 17 amino acids. CDR1 is SGHNT, CDR2 YYREEE, per germline (reference sequence). CDR3 amino acids: CASVFRVRQSRANVLTF. The CDR3 nucleotides are TGTGCCAGCGTCTTTCGCGTAAGACAAAGTCGGGCCAACGTCCTGACTTTC.

In regard to this clone: The sample holds other DNA sequences that translate to the same CDR3. V gene TRBV25-1 combines with J gene TRBJ1-5; a weak D match, TRBD1 (5 bases). Germline CDR1 and CDR2: MGHDK and SYGVNS. V lost 2 bases to trimming and J lost 2 bases, with 7 bases between them. There are 14 residues in the CDR3. CDR3 coding DNA: TGTGCCAGCAGTGAACTGGGGGGCAATCAGCCCCAGCATTTT. It is translated as CASSELGGNQPQHF.

The CDR3 DNA reads TGTGCCAGCACCAAAGATGCCGGTACCGTGAACACTGAAGCTTTCTTT. Translation gives CASTKDAGTVNTEAFF. This rearrangement joins TRBV9 to TRBJ1-1; D unresolved. The germline gives CDR1 SGDLS, CDR2 YYNGEE. The CDR3 spans 16 residues. V was pared by 6 bases and J by 0 bases, with 18 bases between.

This rearrangement joins TRBV2 to TRBJ2-7, with TRBD1 matching 8 bases. The junction had 9 bases not matched to a gene; V was cut back by 8 bases and J by 6 bases. Germline CDR1 is SNHLY and CDR2 is FYNNEI. This CDR3 comprises 13 residues. CDR3 protein: CASGGQGDFEQYF. The CDR3 DNA follows: TGTGCCAGCGGAGGACAGGGAGACTTCGAGCAGTACTTC.